The rows below give T cell receptor beta chains drawn from one sample of a study of cytomegalovirus exposure and HLA in healthy donors. Profiling relied on immunoSEQ multiplex PCR, and the TCRdb table lists in-frame clones only, not all of them. Here the sample spans approximately 120,000 clones, roughly 79% being singletons. Sequenced: PBMCs. These TCRs come from a woman aged 30 to 39 in good health and CMV-seronegative. Both conserved end residues are part of each CDR3. D genes are given only for firm matches. Clone size, where shown, is once, few, many, or a class for clones that have expanded.

CDR3 DNA: TGTGCCAGCAGCCGAAGGAACAGGGATAATGAGCAGTTCTTC
CDR3 protein: CASSRRNRDNEQFF
D gene: NA
clone size: NA
V gene: TRBV11-3
J gene: TRBJ2-1

CDR3 DNA: TGTGCCAGTAGTATACAGGGGGACGGGACAGATACGCAGTATTTT
CDR3 protein: CASSIQGDGTDTQYF
D gene: TRBD1
clone size: NA
V gene: TRBV19
J gene: TRBJ2-3

CDR3 DNA: TGTGCCTGGAAGTTGGCGGGAGGAGGAGAGACCCAGTACTTC
CDR3 protein: CAWKLAGGGETQYF
D gene: TRBD2
clone size: NA
V gene: TRBV30
J gene: TRBJ2-5

CDR3 DNA: TGCGCCAGCAGCTTGGAACTAGCTGGGCCAGATACGCAGTATTTT
CDR3 protein: CASSLELAGPDTQYF
D gene: NA
clone size: NA
V gene: TRBV5-1
J gene: TRBJ2-3

CDR3 DNA: TGTGCCAGCAGGCGAAGCGGGAGGGCCACAGATGAGCAGTTCTTC
CDR3 protein: CASRRSGRATDEQFF
D gene: TRBD2
clone size: NA
V gene: TRBV7-9
J gene: TRBJ2-1

CDR3 DNA: TGTGCCAGCAGCAAACGGGACAGGGGTGGCACCGGGGAGCTGTTTTTT
CDR3 protein: CASSKRDRGGTGELFF
D gene: TRBD1
clone size: NA
V gene: TRBV7-2
J gene: TRBJ2-2

CDR3 DNA: TGTGCCAGCAGCTCATCGTCCCCAGTCCAGGACAGGGATCCCTACGAGCAGTACTTC
CDR3 protein: CASSSSSPVQDRDPYEQYF
D gene: TRBD1
clone size: NA
V gene: TRBV5-6
J gene: TRBJ2-7

CDR3 DNA: TGCGCCAGCAGCAAGGGACACATCACCGGCTCTGGGGCCAACGTCCTGACTTTC
CDR3 protein: CASSKGHITGSGANVLTF
D gene: NA
clone size: once
V gene: TRBV4-3
J gene: TRBJ2-6

CDR3 DNA: TGTGCCGGCAGCCCCCGACAGGGAGCCAGGAGCAATCAGCCCCAGCATTTT
CDR3 protein: CAGSPRQGARSNQPQHF
D gene: TRBD1
clone size: NA
V gene: TRBV7-6
J gene: TRBJ1-5

CDR3 DNA: TGTGCCAGCAGTTTATTGGGCAGGACAAACTATGGCTACACCTTC
CDR3 protein: CASSLLGRTNYGYTF
D gene: NA
clone size: NA
V gene: TRBV28
J gene: TRBJ1-2

CDR3 DNA: TGTGCCAGCAGCTCCAGGCGCGGGAATTCCTACAATGAGCAGTTCTTC
CDR3 protein: CASSSRRGNSYNEQFF
D gene: NA
clone size: NA
V gene: TRBV7-6
J gene: TRBJ2-1

CDR3 DNA: TGCGCCAGCAGGGTCACGGGACAGAGGATGAACACTGAAGCTTTCTTT
CDR3 protein: CASRVTGQRMNTEAFF
D gene: TRBD1
clone size: NA
V gene: TRBV10-2
J gene: TRBJ1-1

CDR3 DNA: TGTGCCAGCGGACAGGGGATCATCTATGAGCAGTTCTTC
CDR3 protein: CASGQGIIYEQFF
D gene: TRBD1
clone size: few
V gene: TRBV7-9
J gene: TRBJ2-1

CDR3 DNA: TGCGCCAGCAGGTTGGGCCCGGCGGGGGCTTGGAGCTCCTACGAGCAGTACTTC
CDR3 protein: CASRLGPAGAWSSYEQYF
D gene: NA
clone size: NA
V gene: TRBV5-1
J gene: TRBJ2-7

CDR3 DNA: TGTGCCAGCAGCCTCGGGATAGCGGGAGATGAGCAGTTCTTC
CDR3 protein: CASSLGIAGDEQFF
D gene: TRBD2
clone size: NA
V gene: TRBV5-4
J gene: TRBJ2-1

CDR3 DNA: TGTGCCAGCAGCCCCGGGACAGCCACCGGGGAGCTGTTTTTT
CDR3 protein: CASSPGTATGELFF
D gene: TRBD1
clone size: NA
V gene: TRBV7-7
J gene: TRBJ2-2

CDR3 DNA: TGTGCCAGCAGCCGGGGACTAGCGGGTGGGAATGAGCAGTTCTTC
CDR3 protein: CASSRGLAGGNEQFF
D gene: TRBD2
clone size: NA
V gene: TRBV11-3
J gene: TRBJ2-1

CDR3 DNA: TGCGCCAGCAGGTGGCTCTCCGACACAGATACGCAGTATTTT
CDR3 protein: CASRWLSDTDTQYF
D gene: NA
clone size: NA
V gene: TRBV5-1
J gene: TRBJ2-3

CDR3 DNA: TGTGCCAGCAGGGACAGGGTTCCCTACGAGCAGTACTTC
CDR3 protein: CASRDRVPYEQYF
D gene: TRBD1
clone size: NA
V gene: TRBV6-5
J gene: TRBJ2-7

CDR3 DNA: TGTGCCAGCAGCGTGTTAGCGGGAGGCTCCTACAATGAGCAGTTCTTC
CDR3 protein: CASSVLAGGSYNEQFF
D gene: TRBD2
clone size: NA
V gene: TRBV9
J gene: TRBJ2-1

CDR3 DNA: TGTGCCAGCAGCCACGCAGGGGAATACTGCTTT
CDR3 protein: CASSHAGEYCF
D gene: NA
clone size: NA
V gene: TRBV6-6
J gene: TRBJ1-5

CDR3 DNA: TGTGCCAGCAGCCCGTGGGGGCCTGGCGGGTATGGCTACACCTTC
CDR3 protein: CASSPWGPGGYGYTF
D gene: NA
clone size: NA
V gene: TRBV7-2
J gene: TRBJ1-2

CDR3 DNA: TGTGCCACCAAATCCTTCGAGTCACCCCTCCACTTT
CDR3 protein: CATKSFESPLHF
D gene: NA
clone size: NA
V gene: TRBV27
J gene: TRBJ1-6

CDR3 DNA: TGTGCCAGCAGTAGGACAGGGGAAGTCTGGGTGCAGTATTTT
CDR3 protein: CASSRTGEVWVQYF
D gene: TRBD1
clone size: NA
V gene: TRBV27
J gene: TRBJ2-3

CDR3 DNA: TGTGCCAGCTCACCAGCGGGACAGGGATACATGAACACTGAAGCTTTCTTT
CDR3 protein: CASSPAGQGYMNTEAFF
D gene: TRBD1
clone size: NA
V gene: TRBV18
J gene: TRBJ1-1

CDR3 DNA: TGTGCCAGCAGCCTAAGAACTGGGCCAACTAGCACAGATACGCAGTATTTT
CDR3 protein: CASSLRTGPTSTDTQYF
D gene: NA
clone size: NA
V gene: TRBV7-9
J gene: TRBJ2-3

CDR3 DNA: TGTGCCAGCAGTGTCAGGCTAGCGGGCCCCAGCTACAATGAGCAGTTCTTC
CDR3 protein: CASSVRLAGPSYNEQFF
D gene: TRBD2
clone size: NA
V gene: TRBV7-2
J gene: TRBJ2-1

CDR3 DNA: TGTGCCAGCAGCTTGGTCCTCACAGATACGCAGTATTTT
CDR3 protein: CASSLVLTDTQYF
D gene: NA
clone size: few
V gene: TRBV5-4
J gene: TRBJ2-3

CDR3 DNA: TGTGCCATCAGTGAACTTAGGGGCGATGAGCAGTTCTTC
CDR3 protein: CAISELRGDEQFF
D gene: NA
clone size: NA
V gene: TRBV10-3
J gene: TRBJ2-1

CDR3 DNA: TGTGCCAGCAGCGTAGGGCGGGAGGGTGAGCAGTTCTTC
CDR3 protein: CASSVGREGEQFF
D gene: TRBD2
clone size: NA
V gene: TRBV9
J gene: TRBJ2-1

CDR3 DNA: TGCAGCGTTGTGGGGGGACAGGGTCAATATAACTATGGCTACACCTTC
CDR3 protein: CSVVGGQGQYNYGYTF
D gene: TRBD1
clone size: NA
V gene: TRBV29-1
J gene: TRBJ1-2

CDR3 DNA: TGTGCCAGCAGCTTGGGGGCACTCGGAGGTGTAGACATTCAGTACTTC
CDR3 protein: CASSLGALGGVDIQYF
D gene: NA
clone size: NA
V gene: TRBV5-5
J gene: TRBJ2-4

CDR3 DNA: TGTGCCAGCACAGGACAGGGCACCCACAATGAGCAGTTCTTC
CDR3 protein: CASTGQGTHNEQFF
D gene: TRBD1
clone size: NA
V gene: TRBV2
J gene: TRBJ2-1